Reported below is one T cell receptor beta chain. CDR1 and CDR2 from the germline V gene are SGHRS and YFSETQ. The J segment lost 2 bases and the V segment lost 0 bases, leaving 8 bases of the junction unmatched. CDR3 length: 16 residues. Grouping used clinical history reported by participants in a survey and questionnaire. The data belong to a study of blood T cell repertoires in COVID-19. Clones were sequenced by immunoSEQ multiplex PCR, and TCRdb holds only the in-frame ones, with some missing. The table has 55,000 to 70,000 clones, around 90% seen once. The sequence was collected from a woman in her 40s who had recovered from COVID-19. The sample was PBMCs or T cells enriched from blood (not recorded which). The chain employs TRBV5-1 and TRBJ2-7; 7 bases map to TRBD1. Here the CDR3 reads CASSLATDRFPYEQYF. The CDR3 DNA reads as TGCGCCAGCAGCTTGGCCACGGACAGGTTTCCCTACGAGCAGTACTTC.